A single sample gave rise to the 14 T cell receptor beta chains below, sequenced in a study of Ad26.COV2.S vaccination and SARS-CoV-2 variants. Assay: immunoSEQ multiplex PCR; the TCRdb copy retains only in-frame clones and omits some. The data contain around 320,000 clones, around 87% of them singletons. Treatment meaning: roughly 20 received Ad26.COV2.S at low or high dose, single or two shots; 5 received placebo; per-sample allocation not given. The samples date from day 63 after the first vaccine or placebo injection. The material was peripheral blood, obtained in a trial of Ad26.COV2.S vaccine versus placebo. The receptors come from a person between 18 and 59 years old who received the Ad26.COV2.S COVID-19 vaccine or a placebo.

The chain couples TRBV5-1 to TRBJ1-3; D remains unclear. The germline gives CDR1 SGHRS, CDR2 YFSETQ. The CDR3 is 16 amino acids. Trimming took off 0 bases at V and 0 bases at J, with 10 bases between the two ends. The CDR3 protein is CASSLGTASSGNTIYF. DNA of the CDR3: TGCGCCAGCAGCTTGGGGACGGCGAGCTCTGGAAACACCATATATTTT.

This clone came up a few times. CDR3 loop: CASSLAGQPQHF. CDR3 nucleotide sequence: TGTGCCAGCAGCTTGGCAGGTCAGCCCCAGCATTTT. V and J are TRBV5-4 and TRBJ1-5; D is ambiguous. The CDR3 length is 12 residues. The ends were cut back, 0 bases at V and 6 bases at J, with 4 bases in the middle. Germline V gene lookup returns CDR1 SGHNT and CDR2 YYREEE (reference sequence).

This chain joins TRBV19 and TRBJ1-2; the match to TRBD1 covers 7 bases. Germline trimming cut 5 bases from V and 4 bases from J; bases unmatched to any gene: 19. CDR1 is LNHDA, CDR2 SQIVND, per germline (reference sequence). This CDR3 comprises 18 residues. CDR3 residues: CASSGLSGQTTPIYGYTF. The CDR3 region has the DNA TGTGCCAGTAGTGGCCTCTCGGGACAGACGACCCCGATCTATGGCTACACCTTC.

The J gene is TRBJ2-7, the V gene TRBV7-9; D is unresolved. CDR1 and CDR2 from the germline V gene are SEHNR and FQNEAQ (reference sequence). This CDR3 region has 15 residues. V shed 5 bases and J shed 0 bases, with 14 bases lying between them. CDR3 in DNA: TGTGCCAGCAGCCGAACTCCGATCTTCTCCTACGAGCAGTACTTC. It yields the protein CASSRTPIFSYEQYF.

V and J are TRBV7-8 and TRBJ2-7, with D hard to call. Germline V gene lookup returns CDR1 SGHVS and CDR2 FQNEAQ. The CDR3 is 12 amino acids. Trimming left V 1 base short and J 7 bases short, with 8 bases between. CDR3 DNA: TGTGCCAGCAGCTTAGGGTCTCGGGAGCAGTACTTC. Encoded protein: CASSLGSREQYF.

V usage is TRBV5-1 and J usage is TRBJ2-7; perhaps D is TRBD1 or TRBD2 (5 bases each). The length of the CDR3 is 14 residues. The germline CDR1 and CDR2 sequences are SGHRS and YFSETQ. V was pared by 4 bases and J by 2 bases, with 13 bases between. The CDR3 region is CASSQALGAYEQYF. CDR3 DNA sequence: TGCGCCAGCAGCCAAGCGTTGGGGGCCTACGAGCAGTACTTC.

The rearrangement links TRBV10-3 to TRBJ2-7; perhaps TRBD1 as D (6 bases). V was clipped by 0 bases and J by 2 bases, with 14 bases between them. The germline gives CDR1 ENHRY, CDR2 SYGVKD. This CDR3 region has 16 residues. DNA for the CDR3: TGTGCCATCAGTGAGTCGAAAGGGGGAATCCCCTACGAGCAGTACTTC. Translated, it gives CAISESKGGIPYEQYF.

The chain joins TRBV7-2 to TRBJ2-7; D is perhaps TRBD1 (5 bases). V was cut by 6 bases and J by 1 base, with 13 bases left in between. From germline, CDR1 is SGHTA and CDR2 FQGNSA. The CDR3 has 14 amino acids. CDR3: CASRATATSYEQYF. The CDR3 nucleotides are TGTGCCAGCAGGGCGACAGCTACTTCCTACGAGCAGTACTTC.

The chain joins TRBV5-6 to TRBJ2-3; D call uncertain. CDR1 and CDR2 (germline): SGHDT, YYEEEE. V was pared by 4 bases and J by 2 bases, with 20 bases between. There are 17 residues in the CDR3. CDR3 bases: TGTGCCAGCAGCCGACACAAGGGCGATTTCTACACAGATACGCAGTATTTT. Its protein product is CASSRHKGDFYTDTQYF.

A remark on this clone: The identical CDR3 is also encoded by other nucleotide sequences in the sample. This sequence joins TRBV6-5 and TRBJ1-1, with a possible D match to TRBD1 (6 bases). This CDR3 is 12 amino acids long. CDR1 is MNHEY, CDR2 SVGAGI, per germline. The germline V and J ends were trimmed by 6 bases and 3 bases, with 8 bases remaining between them. Here the CDR3 reads CASSRGDTEAFF. CDR3 nucleotide sequence: TGTGCCAGCAGCAGGGGAGACACTGAAGCTTTCTTT.

The genes are TRBV7-3 and TRBJ2-6, with unresolved D. CDR1 SGHTA and CDR2 FQGTGA come from the germline V gene. This CDR3 is built from 15 residues. With 2 bases removed from V and 2 bases from J, the gap between germline ends came to 7 bases. The CDR3 DNA sequence: TGTGCCAGCAGCTTACAGGCAGCTGGGGCCAACGTCCTGACTTTC. This codes for CASSLQAAGANVLTF.

This clone has just one count. The rearrangement links TRBV2 to TRBJ2-5; 9 positions match TRBD1. V was pared by 4 bases and J by 5 bases, with 2 bases of the junction left unmatched. This CDR3 contains 13 residues. Germline assignment: CDR1 SNHLY and CDR2 FYNNEI. CDR3 bases: TGTGCCAGCAGTGGACAGGGGGTGGAGACCCAGTACTTC. Its protein product is CASSGQGVETQYF.

The gene calls are TRBV7-2 and TRBJ2-5, with no clear D. Germline assignment: CDR1 SGHTA and CDR2 FQGNSA. The CDR3 has 17 amino acids. V was clipped by 1 base and J by 4 bases, with 19 bases between them. This chain's CDR3 is CASSLEVWGSGGETQYF. The DNA for the CDR3 is TGTGCCAGCAGCTTAGAAGTGTGGGGTTCGGGCGGAGAGACCCAGTACTTC.

The gene calls are TRBV10-3 and TRBJ2-1; TRBD2 agrees at 11 bases. V trimming: 0 bases; J trimming: 12 bases; junction bases outside the gene matches: 7. Germline V lookup: CDR1 ENHRY, CDR2 SYGVKD. The CDR3 has 15 residues. CDR3 nucleotides: TGTGCCATCAGTGAGTCTAGCGGGGGGGCCCAATCGCAGTTCTTC. Protein product: CAISESSGGAQSQFF.